The clone carrying this T cell receptor (beta chain) came up a few times. What it recognizes is unknown. The source of the sample is a study of T-cell memory formation after mild COVID-19. Study conclusions and caveats: Pre-infection memory held some responding clones, suggesting pre-existing cross-reactive T cells responded.

V lost 6 bases and J lost 6, with 22 bases in between. The CDR3 has 16 amino acids. Germline V gene data show CDR1 as SNHLY and CDR2 as FYNNEI. It was 5'RACE with constant-segment primers that produced the TCR alpha and TCR beta cDNA libraries, which carried sample barcodes and UMIs. TCRdb recomputed calls from the 5' RACE reads with MiXCR, one row per CDR3 protein. The sample consists of approximately 500,000 distinct CDR3 sequences, approximately 25% of them appearing once. J is TRBJ2-3 and V is TRBV2; tentative D call: TRBD2 (5 bases). The TCR sequence derives from an adult woman who had mild COVID-19 (a few samples of this study predate the infection). Cell type and time point are not known. The sequenced sample was PBMCs or a T cell subset sorted from them (not recorded which). The CDR3 nucleotides read TGTGCCAGCAGGGAAATTATAAGTAGCGTTGGCGATACGCAGTATTTT. This encodes CASREIISSVGDTQYF.